Listed below are T cell receptor beta chains from one sample, sequenced in a study of early T cells in non-severe SARS-CoV-2 infection. Each CDR3 protein gets one entry after TCRdb re-called the 5' RACE reads with MiXCR. This sample has some 57,000 distinct CDR3 sequences, with 8.7% found just once. Sequences were derived from whole blood, sampled at baseline. These receptor sequences come from an adult who was a healthcare worker with PCR-confirmed SARS-CoV-2 infection or an uninfected control (not recorded which). The CDR3 runs from the conserved cysteine through the conserved F or W. D genes are given only for firm matches. Part of the rows lack a size; the others show once, few, many or a class for expanded clones.

abundance	d_gene	len	v_gene	j_gene	CDR3aa	CDR3nt
many	-	14	TRBV19	TRBJ2-2	CASSSRTDTGELFF	TGTGCCAGTAGTTCTAGGACTGACACCGGGGAGCTGTTTTTT
many	-	15	TRBV25-1	TRBJ2-6	CASSENPPGANVLTF	TGTGCCAGCAGTGAGAATCCACCTGGGGCCAACGTCCTGACTTTC
-	-	17	TRBV19	TRBJ1-5	CASSIGGGRESNQPQHF	TGTGCCAGTAGTATAGGGGGCGGTAGGGAAAGCAATCAGCCCCAGCATTTT
few	-	13	TRBV27	TRBJ2-5	CASRAADQETQYF	TGTGCCAGCAGGGCAGCGGACCAAGAGACCCAGTACTTC
-	-	14	TRBV6-6	TRBJ2-7	CASSYAGRTYEQYF	TGTGCCAGCAGTTACGCCGGCAGGACGTACGAGCAGTACTTC
many	-	11	TRBV20-1	TRBJ2-1	CSAGSINEQFF	TGCAGTGCAGGGTCAATCAATGAGCAGTTCTTC
-	TRBD1	16	TRBV7-9	TRBJ2-5	CASSLVWTDRGETQYF	TGTGCCAGCAGCTTAGTATGGACGGACAGGGGAGAGACCCAGTACTTC
many	-	14	TRBV7-9	TRBJ2-5	CASSLGWDLETQYF	TGTGCCAGCAGCTTAGGATGGGACCTAGAGACCCAGTACTTC
many	TRBD1	15	TRBV7-9	TRBJ2-5	CASSLAQTGSETQYF	TGTGCCAGCAGCTTAGCCCAGACAGGGTCAGAGACCCAGTACTTC
many	-	16	TRBV5-4	TRBJ1-1	CASSLTGTAGGTEAFF	TGTGCCAGCAGTTTGACCGGGACCGCGGGGGGCACTGAAGCTTTCTTT
few	-	14	TRBV12-3/TRBV12-4	TRBJ2-2	CASTQGLNTGELFF	TGTGCCAGCACTCAGGGACTGAACACCGGGGAGCTGTTTTTT
few	-	15	TRBV4-1	TRBJ2-1	CASSHLHRDDNEQFF	TGCGCCAGCAGCCACCTTCACCGGGACGACAATGAGCAGTTCTTC
-	TRBD2	16	TRBV7-6	TRBJ2-2	CASSIGTSLNTGELFF	TGTGCCAGCAGCATCGGGACTAGCTTGAACACCGGGGAGCTGTTTTTT
-	-	14	TRBV19	TRBJ2-5	CASSIGTLEETQYF	TGTGCCAGTAGTATAGGTACTCTTGAAGAGACCCAGTACTTC
-	TRBD1	16	TRBV7-9	TRBJ1-6	CASSGDREGRNSPLHF	TGTGCCAGCAGCGGGGACAGGGAAGGGAGGAATTCACCCCTCCACTTT
few	TRBD1	13	TRBV29-1	TRBJ2-1	CSGWRDRGNEQFF	TGCAGCGGGTGGCGGGACAGGGGTAATGAGCAGTTCTTC
few	TRBD1	13	TRBV11-3	TRBJ2-5	CASSRTGREPMDF	TGTGCCAGCAGCCGGACAGGTAGAGAACCCATGGACTTC
once	-	12	TRBV5-6	TRBJ2-3	CASTNFTDTQYF	TGTGCCAGCACGAATTTCACAGATACGCAGTATTTT
few	-	13	TRBV3-1	TRBJ1-1	CASSIRWNTEAFF	TGTGCCAGCAGTATACGATGGAACACTGAAGCTTTCTTT
-	TRBD2	14	TRBV19	TRBJ2-5	CPYSSGRSQETQYF	TGTCCGTACTCAAGCGGGAGGAGTCAAGAGACCCAGTACTTC
-	-	14	TRBV10-3	TRBJ2-5	CAISDLQGLETQYF	TGTGCCATCAGTGACTTACAGGGACTCGAGACCCAGTACTTC
many	TRBD2	14	TRBV6-5	TRBJ2-3	CASKPGLALGTQYF	TGTGCCAGCAAGCCGGGACTAGCCTTGGGTACGCAGTATTTT
-	TRBD1	15	TRBV7-3	TRBJ2-1	CASSYGTGIYNEQFF	TGTGCCAGCAGCTACGGGACAGGGATTTACAATGAGCAGTTCTTC
many	TRBD2	15	TRBV4-2	TRBJ2-7	CASSPSGGVSYEQYF	TGTGCCAGCAGCCCAAGCGGGGGAGTCTCCTACGAGCAGTACTTC
many	-	17	TRBV15	TRBJ2-1	CATSRDPGSLGGNEQFF	TGTGCCACCAGCAGAGATCCGGGGTCCTTGGGGGGCAATGAGCAGTTCTTC
many	-	15	TRBV6-1	TRBJ2-4	CASSVGLLAKNIQYF	TGTGCCAGCAGTGTGGGTCTTCTAGCCAAAAACATTCAGTACTTC
-	TRBD1	16	TRBV2	TRBJ1-2	CASRSQGDLANYGYTF	TGTGCCAGCAGGTCACAGGGGGATTTAGCTAACTATGGCTACACCTTC
-	-	13	TRBV28	TRBJ2-7	CASSLGVLAEQYF	TGTGCCAGCAGTCTAGGGGTGTTGGCCGAGCAGTACTTC
few	TRBD1	13	TRBV6-5	TRBJ1-5	CATRLTGGGPQHF	TGTGCCACCCGCCTGACAGGGGGTGGGCCCCAGCATTTT
many	-	13	TRBV7-8	TRBJ1-5	CASSPWENQPQHF	TGTGCCAGCAGCCCTTGGGAGAATCAGCCCCAGCATTTT
-	-	12	TRBV30	TRBJ1-4	CAWRQGNEKLFF	TGTGCCTGGAGACAAGGGAACGAAAAACTGTTTTTT
-	TRBD2	19	TRBV20-1	TRBJ2-1	CSAFRKRKTSGTSYNEQFF	TGCAGTGCTTTCAGAAAACGGAAGACTAGCGGGACCTCTTACAATGAGCAGTTCTTC
-	-	14	TRBV7-6	TRBJ2-7	CASIKWALSYEQYF	TGTGCCAGCATCAAGTGGGCCCTCTCATACGAGCAGTACTTC
-	TRBD1	14	TRBV5-5	TRBJ2-7	CASSLAQGISEQYF	TGTGCCAGCAGCTTGGCACAGGGGATCAGCGAGCAGTACTTC
-	TRBD1	13	TRBV2	TRBJ2-3	CASSVQGTDTQYF	TGTGCCAGCAGTGTACAGGGGACAGATACGCAGTATTTT
few	-	13	TRBV3-1	TRBJ1-6	CASSQRGYPPLHF	TGTGCCAGCAGCCAAAGGGGGTATCCACCCCTCCACTTT
-	-	13	TRBV7-9	TRBJ2-7	CASSLALTYEQYF	TGTGCCAGCAGCTTAGCGCTAACCTACGAGCAGTACTTC
few	-	13	TRBV20-1	TRBJ1-2	CSLGAPLSGGYTF	TGCAGCCTTGGCGCCCCGCTGTCAGGAGGCTACACCTTC
few	TRBD1	14	TRBV2	TRBJ1-1	CASRGQGLDTEAFF	TGTGCCAGCAGGGGACAGGGACTTGACACTGAAGCTTTCTTT
many	TRBD2	15	TRBV12-3/TRBV12-4	TRBJ2-1	CASSLVRGGYNEQFF	TGTGCCAGCAGTTTGGTGCGGGGGGGTTACAATGAGCAGTTCTTC
-	-	15	TRBV12-3/TRBV12-4	TRBJ2-1	CASRPDPGRWNEQFF	TGTGCCAGCAGGCCTGATCCGGGACGATGGAATGAGCAGTTCTTC
few	-	14	TRBV18	TRBJ2-3	CASSPVTNTDTQYF	TGTGCCAGCTCACCAGTGACTAATACGGATACGCAGTATTTT
-	-	13	TRBV6-5	TRBJ1-5	CASSYSQDQPQHF	TGTGCCAGCAGTTACTCGCAAGATCAGCCCCAGCATTTT
medium-sized	-	13	TRBV7-9	TRBJ2-3	CASSFGTADTQYF	TGTGCCAGCAGCTTTGGGACGGCAGATACGCAGTATTTT
many	-	13	TRBV7-9	TRBJ1-1	CASSSQGSTEAFF	TGTGCCAGCAGTAGTCAGGGTTCCACTGAAGCTTTCTTT
many	TRBD2	16	TRBV7-3	TRBJ2-3	CASSYRTSGGTDTQYF	TGTGCCAGCAGCTACCGGACTAGCGGGGGCACAGATACGCAGTATTTT
many	TRBD2	13	TRBV6-2/TRBV6-3	TRBJ2-1	CASSSPLTSEQFF	TGTGCCAGCAGTTCCCCCTTGACTAGCGAGCAGTTCTTC
-	-	11	TRBV6-1	TRBJ2-1	CASRSAPEQFF	TGTGCCAGCAGGAGCGCCCCGGAGCAGTTCTTC
-	-	12	TRBV29-1	TRBJ1-2	CSVEVPGSGYTF	TGCAGCGTTGAAGTCCCAGGGAGTGGCTACACCTTC
-	-	18	TRBV21-1	TRBJ1-5	CASSKLEGAGYSNQPQHF	TGTGCCAGCAGCAAATTAGAAGGGGCGGGTTATAGCAATCAGCCCCAGCATTTT
many	-	12	TRBV7-9	TRBJ2-7	CASSLEPHEQYF	TGTGCCAGCAGCTTAGAACCCCACGAGCAGTACTTC
few	TRBD1	17	TRBV6-1	TRBJ1-6	CASSEPTGGKSNSPLHF	TGTGCCAGCAGTGAACCGACAGGGGGGAAGAGTAATTCACCCCTCCACTTT
-	TRBD1	14	TRBV2	TRBJ1-5	CASSGTGGGQPQHF	TGTGCCAGCAGTGGGACAGGGGGAGGTCAGCCCCAGCATTTT
-	-	15	TRBV12-3/TRBV12-4	TRBJ1-3	CASSLSAVSGNTIYF	TGTGCCAGCAGTTTGTCGGCTGTCTCTGGAAACACCATATATTTT
many	TRBD2	20	TRBV7-6	TRBJ2-3	CASSALPRLAGSGLTDTQYF	TGTGCCAGCAGCGCCCTTCCCAGACTAGCGGGGAGCGGGCTCACAGATACGCAGTATTTT
few	-	14	TRBV11-2	TRBJ1-1	CASSRWGNSGEAFF	TGTGCCAGCAGCCGATGGGGGAATAGTGGAGAAGCTTTCTTT
-	-	16	TRBV10-1	TRBJ2-3	CASSALASTKSDTQYF	TGCGCCAGCAGCGCTCTGGCTAGCACCAAATCAGATACGCAGTATTTT
-	-	14	TRBV11-3	TRBJ1-1	CASSWTRANTEAFF	TGTGCCAGCAGCTGGACCAGGGCGAACACTGAAGCTTTCTTT
-	-	15	TRBV2	TRBJ2-7	CASSDWQFNSYEQYF	TGTGCCAGCAGTGATTGGCAGTTCAATTCCTACGAGCAGTACTTC
many	-	15	TRBV7-2	TRBJ1-6	CASSLGSSYNSPLHF	TGTGCCAGCAGCTTGGGGAGCTCCTATAATTCACCCCTCCACTTT